Below are 2 T cell receptor beta chains sequenced from a single sample in a study of T cells and Merkel cell carcinoma outcomes (TCRdb year 2020). Receptors were amplified or captured by the immunoSEQ multiplex PCR assay. In TCRdb, the immuneACCESS table is reduced to in-frame sequences with V and J assigned. These tables do not hold every clone; where another copy was compared, an unresolved V gene accounts for under half, and the others remain unexplained. This sample gives roughly 3,000 clones in total; 60% to 80% of them show up just once. The ten largest clones take up approximately 15% of the sample. What was sequenced was tumor tissue from Merkel cell carcinoma. These receptors were obtained from a human donor with Merkel cell carcinoma.

The chain links TRBV27 to TRBJ2-5; 12 bases fit TRBD2. J gave up 5 bases and V 2 bases, and 3 bases lay outside the gene matches. The CDR3 sequence is 15 residues long. Germline values: CDR1 MNHEY, CDR2 SMNVEV (reference sequence). The chain's CDR3 is CASSLLAGGQETQYF. CDR3 nucleotide sequence: TGTGCCAGCAGTTTACTAGCGGGGGGGCAGGAGACCCAGTACTTC.

V gene TRBV6-5 combines with J gene TRBJ1-2; D is possibly TRBD1 (5 bases). Per the germline V gene, CDR1 is MNHEY and CDR2 is SVGAGI. The CDR3 extends over 13 amino acids. Trimming left V 10 bases short and J 2 bases short, with 14 bases between. The CDR3 bases are TGTGCCACGGGGGAGGACCGAAACTATGGCTACACCTTC. Encoded protein: CATGEDRNYGYTF.